Listed here are 5 T cell receptor beta chains from one sample, sequenced in a study of tumor-infiltrating lymphocytes in localized non-small cell lung cancer. Profiled with immunoSEQ multiplex PCR; TCRdb holds only in-frame clones, not every one. The sample shows approximately 13,000 clones, roughly two thirds of them seen only once. Sample: lung tumor tissue. These receptors were obtained from a human donor with non-small cell lung cancer.

The CDR3 bases are TGCGCCAGCAGCTTGGAGGGGCGGGGGCTGAGCACAGATACGCAGTATTTT. This sequence encodes CASSLEGRGLSTDTQYF. The V call is TRBV5-1, the J call TRBJ2-3, with D possibly TRBD2 on 7 matching bases. The germline gives CDR1 SGHRS, CDR2 YFSETQ. This CDR3 region has 17 residues. The V end lost 0 bases, the J end lost 0 bases, and 14 bases lay between the germline ends.

The genes are TRBV19 and TRBJ2-1; D is perhaps TRBD1 (5 bases). CDR3 length equals 12 residues. The ends were cut back, 6 bases at V and 8 bases at J, with 11 bases in the middle. Germline CDR1 LNHDA, CDR2 SQIVND (reference sequence). The chain's CDR3 is CASSRQGYEQFF. In DNA, the CDR3 is TGTGCCAGTAGCCGTCAGGGCTATGAGCAGTTCTTC.

The rearrangement uses TRBV27 and TRBJ1-6; 9 nucleotides align to TRBD1. This CDR3 has 16 amino acids. V trimming: 5 bases; J trimming: 10 bases; junction bases outside the gene matches: 12. Germline CDR1 is MNHEY and CDR2 is SMNVEV (reference sequence). This chain's CDR3 is CASSPTAGTGFSPLHF. Written as DNA, the CDR3 is TGTGCCAGCAGTCCGACTGCCGGGACAGGGTTCTCACCCCTCCACTTT.

This clone was seen once. The rearrangement joins TRBV19 to TRBJ2-2; D gene uncertain. Germline CDR1 and CDR2: LNHDA and SQIVND (reference sequence). This CDR3 is built from 15 residues. Trimming took off 3 bases at V and 5 bases at J, with 13 bases between the two ends. This CDR3 is CASSISLVLTGELFF. CDR3 DNA sequence: TGTGCCAGTAGTATCTCGTTGGTCCTAACCGGGGAGCTGTTTTTT. The entire variable domain, with the rest obtained from reference TRBV19 and TRBJ2-2, is as follows: DGGITQSPKYLFRKEGQNVTLSCEQNLNHDAMYWYRQDPGQGLRLIYYSQIVNDFQKGDIAEGYSVSREKKESFPLTVTSAQKNPTAFYLCASSISLVLTGELFFGEGSRLTVL.

This clone is categorized as medium-sized (0.01 to 0.1%). The genes are TRBV9 and TRBJ1-1; D uncertain. This CDR3 comprises 14 residues. V was trimmed by 0 bases and J by 1 base, leaving 7 bases between them. Germline V gene lookup returns CDR1 SGDLS and CDR2 YYNGEE. Here the CDR3 DNA reads TGTGCCAGCAGCGTAGATGGCGAGAACACTGAAGCTTTCTTT. Protein product: CASSVDGENTEAFF. The variable domain in full, completed from reference TRBV9 and TRBJ1-1, reads DSGVTQTPKHLITATGQRVTLRCSPRSGDLSVYWYQQSLDQGLQFLIQYYNGEERAKGNILERFSAQQFPDLHSELNLSSLELGDSALYFCASSVDGENTEAFFGQGTRLTVV.